This T cell receptor beta chain emerged from a study of siplizumab effects on memory and regulatory T cells. Study findings and constraints: Roughly 80-97% of proliferating CD4+ or CD8+ clones lacked an assignable naive or memory phenotype. Greater diversity than memory cells seemed evident in naive T cells, which also appeared to be major alloresponse contributors.

The data were produced by immunoSEQ multiplex PCR, yet TCRdb's version contains in-frame clones alone and is incomplete. In the table there are some 100,000 clones, roughly nine tenths of which are singletons. Germline V gives CDR1 MNHEY, CDR2 SMNVEV (reference sequence). With 4 bases removed from V and 1 base from J, the gap between germline ends came to 13 bases. The CDR3 spans 15 residues. Notes on this clone: Its antigen remains unknown.

The sample was Tregs sorted from blood. V gene TRBV27 combines with J gene TRBJ1-1, with D possibly being TRBD1 (5 bases). This receptor was taken from a human donor in good health. DNA for the CDR3: TGTGCCAGCAGTTCCTCCCCCGACAGGAACACTGAAGCTTTCTTT. Translated: CASSSSPDRNTEAFF.